The 15 T cell receptor beta chains reported below all come from one sample, sequenced in a study of glioma-infiltrating T cells after dendritic cell vaccination. Data came from immunoSEQ multiplex PCR; TCRdb stores just in-frame clones and leaves some out. The sample yields tens of thousands of clones, roughly 82% seen once. The sequenced sample was blood, obtained before dendritic cell vaccination. These receptors were collected from a human donor with glioblastoma.

This sequence joins TRBV2 and TRBJ2-7; 7 bases align to TRBD1. Trimming at V came to 5 bases and at J to 0 bases, leaving 10 bases not matched to a gene. The CDR3 is 16 amino acids. The V gene's germline CDR1 is SNHLY and CDR2 FYNNEI. The CDR3 region has the DNA TGTGCCAGCAGTCAGGACCGGACAGGAACCTCCTACGAGCAGTACTTC. Protein sequence: CASSQDRTGTSYEQYF. Full variable domain (remainder filled in from reference TRBV2 and TRBJ2-7): EPEVTQTPSHQVTQMGQEVILRCVPISNHLYFYWYRQILGQKVEFLVSFYNNEISEKSEIFDDQFSVERPDGSNFTLKIRSTKLEDSAMYFCASSQDRTGTSYEQYFGPGTRLTVT.

The table lists this clone with a few counts. The chain links TRBV29-1 to TRBJ2-5; 9 bases agree with TRBD1. Germline values: CDR1 SQVTM, CDR2 ANQGSEA. The CDR3 extends over 13 amino acids. Trimming took 4 bases from V and 5 from J; bases not matched to a gene: 5. CDR3 protein: CSVAQGAGETQYF. The CDR3 DNA follows: TGCAGCGTTGCACAGGGGGCTGGGGAGACCCAGTACTTC.

The chain employs TRBV6-1 and TRBJ1-1; D possibly corresponds to TRBD1 (5 bases). In germline, CDR1 is MNHNS, CDR2 SASEGT. There are 13 residues in the CDR3. Trimming took off 9 bases at V and 7 bases at J, with 18 bases between the two ends. The DNA for the CDR3 is TGTGCCAGTCTAACCGGGCAGGGTCTTGAAGCTTTCTTT. As protein: CASLTGQGLEAFF.

This clone was counted a single time. The chain uses TRBV7-9 and TRBJ2-7; TRBD1 agrees at 10 bases. After removal of 0 bases from V and 3 bases from J, the junction contained 5 bases not matched to a gene. CDR3 length equals 16 residues. Germline V gene lookup returns CDR1 SEHNR and CDR2 FQNEAQ (reference sequence). As DNA, the CDR3 is TGTGCCAGCAGCTTAGCCCCGGGACAGGGGTACTACGAGCAGTACGTC. Translation gives CASSLAPGQGYYEQYV.

This chain joins TRBV5-1 and TRBJ1-2; D is unresolved. The CDR3 extends over 11 amino acids. Germline CDR1 reads SGHRS; CDR2 reads YFSETQ. V lost 5 bases to trimming and J lost 10 bases, with 12 bases between them. The CDR3 region is CASRRRDIYTF. As DNA, the CDR3 is TGCGCCAGCAGGCGACGGGATATCTACACCTTC.

This chain joins TRBV23-1 and TRBJ2-7; the match to TRBD1 covers 8 bases. TRBV23-1 carries the ORF label, with uncertain function. The ends lost 6 bases at V and 8 bases at J; junction bases unmatched: 12. CDR3 length: 14 amino acids. CDR3 DNA sequence: TGCGCCAGCAGAGCAGGACAGGGTCGTTTAAAGCAGTACTTC. This encodes CASRAGQGRLKQYF.

V gene TRBV5-1 combines with J gene TRBJ2-7; weak D call: TRBD2 (6 bases). The CDR3 has 13 amino acids. Germline CDR1 SGHRS, CDR2 YFSETQ. The V end lost 5 bases, the J end lost 2 bases, and 11 bases lay between the germline ends. CDR3 in DNA: TGCGCCAGCAGTGCGGGGACGACCTACGAGCAGTACTTC. Translated: CASSAGTTYEQYF.

The chain links TRBV6-1 to TRBJ2-7; 9 nucleotides line up with TRBD1. CDR3 length: 15 amino acids. The germline gives CDR1 MNHNS, CDR2 SASEGT. V was clipped by 1 base and J by 6 bases; unmatched bases: 7. This chain's CDR3 is CASSEGPGTGFEQYF. The DNA for the CDR3 is TGTGCCAGCAGTGAAGGTCCCGGGACAGGGTTCGAGCAGTACTTC.

This clone was counted between two and nine times. The genes are TRBV10-3 and TRBJ2-7, with D perhaps TRBD2 (5 bases). CDR1 ENHRY and CDR2 SYGVKD come from the germline V gene. Trimming removed 2 bases from V and 2 bases from J, with 10 bases in between. This CDR3 has 14 residues. CDR3 DNA: TGTGCCATCAGTGAGCCGGGGATACCCTACGAGCAGTACTTC. Protein sequence: CAISEPGIPYEQYF.

The rearrangement links TRBV2 to TRBJ2-7; tentative D call: TRBD1 (6 bases). The V gene's germline CDR1 is SNHLY and CDR2 FYNNEI. V lost 5 bases and J 3 bases, leaving 11 bases between the germline ends. CDR3 length: 13 residues. The CDR3 sequence: CASSSEQGYEQYF. The CDR3 DNA follows: TGTGCCAGCAGTTCCGAACAGGGCTACGAGCAGTACTTC.

J is TRBJ1-2 and V is TRBV6-1; D perhaps matches TRBD1 (5 bases). Per the germline V gene, CDR1 is MNHNS and CDR2 is SASEGT. The CDR3 runs to 13 residues. The V end was cut by 6 bases, the J end by 6 bases, with 14 bases between. The CDR3 region has the DNA TGTGCCAGCAGAAAAGGGGAAAGCCATGGCTACACCTTC. Translation gives CASRKGESHGYTF.

The V call is TRBV19, the J call TRBJ2-4; TRBD2 agrees at 9 bases. With 5 bases clipped from V and 1 base from J, the junction kept 6 bases outside the gene matches. CDR1 is LNHDA and CDR2 is SQIVND in the germline V gene (reference sequence). The CDR3 consists of 16 residues. CDR3 sequence reads: CASSVGTSSAKNIQYF. For the CDR3, the DNA is TGTGCCAGTAGTGTCGGGACTAGCTCCGCCAAAAACATTCAGTACTTC.

The genes are TRBV5-1 and TRBJ1-6, with a tentative D call TRBD1 (6 bases). The germline gives CDR1 SGHRS, CDR2 YFSETQ. The germline V and J ends were trimmed by 0 bases and 8 bases, with 9 bases remaining between them. CDR3 length: 14 residues. The CDR3 sequence: CASSLGDKDSPLHF. The CDR3 DNA reads TGCGCCAGCAGCTTGGGGGACAAGGATTCACCCCTCCACTTT.

V is TRBV9 and J is TRBJ2-1; 10 bases line up with TRBD2. CDR1 is SGDLS, CDR2 YYNGEE, per germline. This CDR3 comprises 17 residues. V lost 2 bases, J lost 3 bases, and 8 bases stayed unmatched. Here the CDR3 reads CASSVSLAGARYNEQFF. The CDR3 region has the DNA TGTGCCAGCAGCGTCAGTCTAGCGGGAGCCCGCTACAATGAGCAGTTCTTC.

The chain is built from TRBV6-1 and TRBJ1-1, with D possibly being TRBD1 (6 bases). Germline CDR1 is MNHNS and CDR2 is SASEGT. The V gene lost 6 bases and the J gene lost 7 bases, with 15 bases spanning the gap. This CDR3 is 13 amino acids long. The CDR3 protein is CASRGGGGGEAFF. In DNA, the CDR3 is TGTGCCAGCAGAGGGGGTGGGGGTGGTGAAGCTTTCTTT.